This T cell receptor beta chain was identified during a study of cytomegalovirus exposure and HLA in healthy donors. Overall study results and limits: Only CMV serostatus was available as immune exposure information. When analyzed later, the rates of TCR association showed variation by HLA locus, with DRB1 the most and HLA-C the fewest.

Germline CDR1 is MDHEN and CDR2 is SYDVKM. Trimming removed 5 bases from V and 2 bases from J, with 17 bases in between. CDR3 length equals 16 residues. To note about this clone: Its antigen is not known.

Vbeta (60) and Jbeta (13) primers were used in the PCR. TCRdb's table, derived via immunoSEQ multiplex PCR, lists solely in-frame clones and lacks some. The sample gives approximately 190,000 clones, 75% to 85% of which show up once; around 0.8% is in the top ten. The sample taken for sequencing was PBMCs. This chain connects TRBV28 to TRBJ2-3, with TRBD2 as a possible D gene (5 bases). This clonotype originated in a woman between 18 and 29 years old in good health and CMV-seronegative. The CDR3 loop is CASSVPAEGDTDTQYF. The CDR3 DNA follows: TGTGCCAGCAGTGTCCCCGCAGAGGGAGACACAGATACGCAGTATTTT. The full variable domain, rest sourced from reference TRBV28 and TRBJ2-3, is DVKVTQSSRYLVKRTGEKVFLECVQDMDHENMFWYRQDPGLGLRLIYFSYDVKMKEKGDIPEGYSVSREKKERFSLILESASTNQTSMYLCASSVPAEGDTDTQYFGPGTRLTVL.